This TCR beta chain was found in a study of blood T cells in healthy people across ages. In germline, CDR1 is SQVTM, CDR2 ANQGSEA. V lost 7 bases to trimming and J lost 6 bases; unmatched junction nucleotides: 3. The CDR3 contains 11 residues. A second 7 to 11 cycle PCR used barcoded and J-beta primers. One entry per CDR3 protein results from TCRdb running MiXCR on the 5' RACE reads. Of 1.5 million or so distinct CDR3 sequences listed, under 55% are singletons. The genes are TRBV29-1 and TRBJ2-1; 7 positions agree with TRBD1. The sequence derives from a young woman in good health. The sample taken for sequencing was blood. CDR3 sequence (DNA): TGCAGCGCCCGGGACAGCAATGAGCAGTTCTTC. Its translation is CSARDSNEQFF.